The source of this T cell receptor (beta chain) is a study of blood T cell repertoires in COVID-19 (TCRdb year 2020). As for the study more broadly: Collaborator samples came from the United States, Italy and Spain and covered acute and convalescent phases of COVID-19. Subjects who had been exposed to COVID-19, were actively infected with it, or had recovered from it provided the deeply sampled blood TCRbeta repertoires that made up the dataset. The sample metadata nearly always contained a de-identified subject ID, COVID-19 status, age in years and sex. The material from the prospective study consisted of cDNA or gDNA derived from T cells, B-cell-depleted T cells, or PBMCs. The repertoires were released in a freely available public database intended as a resource for research on the immune response to SARS-CoV-2. Samples were obtained from the ongoing ImmuneRACE study (first 160 participants) and from 1,200 or so subjects provided by 6 global collaborators. Where available, HLA class I and class II types were obtained from metadata supplied by the sample provider rather than from assay-based typing.

The germline V gene specifies SGDLS as CDR1 and YYNGEE as CDR2. The CDR3 holds 13 amino acids from the cysteine to the phenylalanine. Only CDR3 DNA remains: 39 bases, in frame from the first base. V loses 4 bases, J loses 5 bases, and the germline ends lie 12 bases apart. At one collaborating source in Seattle, patients were enrolled during active infection and were followed longitudinally through the course of disease. Each collaborating institution followed its own protocols to collect whole blood in K2EDTA tubes. For TCRbeta analysis, collaborator samples were shipped as frozen whole blood, as isolated PBMCs, or as DNA extracted from either sample type. About this clone: This clone's antigen is unknown. Base qualities were left out, and no much larger clone turns up one base away.

The immunoSEQ Assay, a bias-controlled multiplex PCR, was used to amplify TCRbeta CDR3 regions from genomic DNA. The source study handled its data this way. Within the assay, amplification of reference gene primers was used to estimate how many nucleated cells each sample contained. To quantify the absolute abundance of each unique TCRbeta CDR3 rearrangement, sequence reads were collapsed and filtered. For each sample, productive Simpson clonality was calculated as the square root of Simpson's diversity index over productive rearrangements. Held by TCRdb, this immuneACCESS table contains in-frame sequences only and omits some clones. Under half of the omission traces to an unresolved V gene where checked; the cause of the rest is unknown. D and trimming were read from the DNA, whereas the V and J calls and clone size are those reported in that table. The sample table contains 300,000 to 450,000 clones; only one count was recorded for around 87% of them. The top ten clonotypes cover about 10% of the sample.

General findings and caveats noted by the study authors: The quantity of clinical and demographic metadata differed by source and by participant and was supplied without curation.

The sample was peripheral blood. The chain links TRBV9 with TRBJ2-5, with no reliable assignment of the D segment. The clonotype comes from a woman aged 25 to 39 with COVID-19, enrolled during active disease. CDR3 reads: CASSSLPEETQYF. The DNA is TGTGCCAGCAGCTCCCTCCCGGAGGAGACCCAGTACTTC. The full variable domain, with segments outside the CDR3 supplied by the reference TRBV9 and TRBJ2-5 proteins, appears as DSGVTQTPKHLITATGQRVTLRCSPRSGDLSVYWYQQSLDQGLQFLIQYYNGEERAKGNILERFSAQQFPDLHSELNLSSLELGDSALYFCASSSLPEETQYFGPGTRLLVL.